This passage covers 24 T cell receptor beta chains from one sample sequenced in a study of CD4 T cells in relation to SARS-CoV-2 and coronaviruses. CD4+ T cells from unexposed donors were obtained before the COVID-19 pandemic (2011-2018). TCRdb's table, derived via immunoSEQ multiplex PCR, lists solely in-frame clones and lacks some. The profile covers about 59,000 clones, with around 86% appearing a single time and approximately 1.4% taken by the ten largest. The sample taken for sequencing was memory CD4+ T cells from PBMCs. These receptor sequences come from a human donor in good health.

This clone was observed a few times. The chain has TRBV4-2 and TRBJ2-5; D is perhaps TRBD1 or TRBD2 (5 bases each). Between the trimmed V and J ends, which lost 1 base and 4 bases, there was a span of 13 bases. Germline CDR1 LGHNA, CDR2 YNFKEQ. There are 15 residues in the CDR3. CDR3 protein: CASSQGDAWGETQYF. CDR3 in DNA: TGTGCCAGCAGCCAAGGGGACGCCTGGGGAGAGACCCAGTACTTC.

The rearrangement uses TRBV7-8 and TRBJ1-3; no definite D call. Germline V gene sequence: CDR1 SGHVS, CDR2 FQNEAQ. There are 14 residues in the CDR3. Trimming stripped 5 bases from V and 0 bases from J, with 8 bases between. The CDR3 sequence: CASSDQSSGNTIYF. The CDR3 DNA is TGTGCCAGCAGCGATCAGAGCTCTGGAAACACCATATATTTT.

Here the CDR3 reads CASSQTGTGRTNTEAFF. CDR3 DNA sequence: TGTGCCAGCAGCCAGACAGGGACCGGCCGGACTAACACTGAAGCTTTCTTT. The chain recombines TRBV11-2 with TRBJ1-1; the match to TRBD1 covers 7 bases. Germline loops: CDR1 SGHAT, CDR2 FQNNGV. J was trimmed by 2 bases and V by 5 bases; bases with no gene match: 14. The length of the CDR3 is 17 residues.

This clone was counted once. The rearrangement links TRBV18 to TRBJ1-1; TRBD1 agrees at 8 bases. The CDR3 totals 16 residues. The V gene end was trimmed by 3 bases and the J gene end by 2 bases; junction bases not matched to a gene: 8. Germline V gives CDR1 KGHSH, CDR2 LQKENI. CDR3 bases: TGTGCCAGCTCACCGGTGGGACAGGTCCTTAACACTGAAGCTTTCTTT. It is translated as CASSPVGQVLNTEAFF.

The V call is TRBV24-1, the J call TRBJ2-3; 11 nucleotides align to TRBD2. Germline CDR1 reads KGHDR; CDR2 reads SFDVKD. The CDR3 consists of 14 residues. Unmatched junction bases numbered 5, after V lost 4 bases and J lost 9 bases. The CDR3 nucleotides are TGTGCCACCAGTGAAGATACTAGCGGGAGCACGCAGTATTTT. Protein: CATSEDTSGSTQYF.

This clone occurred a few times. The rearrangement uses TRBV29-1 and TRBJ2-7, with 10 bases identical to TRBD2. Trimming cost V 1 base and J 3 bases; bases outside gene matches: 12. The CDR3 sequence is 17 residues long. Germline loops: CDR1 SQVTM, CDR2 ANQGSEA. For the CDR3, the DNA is TGCAGCGTTGAAGGGGTAGTGGCTAGCGGGAGACACTACGAGCAGTACTTC. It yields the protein CSVEGVVASGRHYEQYF.

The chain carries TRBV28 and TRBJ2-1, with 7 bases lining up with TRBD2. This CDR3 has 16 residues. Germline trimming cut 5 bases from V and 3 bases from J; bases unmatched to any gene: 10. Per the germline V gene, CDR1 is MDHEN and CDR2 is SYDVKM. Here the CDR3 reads CASSAPSGGIYNEQFF. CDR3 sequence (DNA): TGTGCCAGCAGTGCCCCGTCCGGGGGGATCTACAATGAGCAGTTCTTC.

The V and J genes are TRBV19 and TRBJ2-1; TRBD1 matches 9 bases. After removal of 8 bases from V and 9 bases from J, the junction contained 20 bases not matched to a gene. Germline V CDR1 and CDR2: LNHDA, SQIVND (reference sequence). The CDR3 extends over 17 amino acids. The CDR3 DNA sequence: TGTGCCAGTGATGGAAGGTCGACAGGGGGTAGGGGTGGTGAGCAGTTCTTC. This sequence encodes CASDGRSTGGRGGEQFF.

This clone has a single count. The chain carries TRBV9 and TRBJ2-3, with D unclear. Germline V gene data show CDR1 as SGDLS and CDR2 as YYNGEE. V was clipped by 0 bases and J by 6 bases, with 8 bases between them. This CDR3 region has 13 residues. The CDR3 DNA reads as TGTGCCAGCAGCGTAGTAGGTCGGGATACGCAGTATTTT. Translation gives CASSVVGRDTQYF.

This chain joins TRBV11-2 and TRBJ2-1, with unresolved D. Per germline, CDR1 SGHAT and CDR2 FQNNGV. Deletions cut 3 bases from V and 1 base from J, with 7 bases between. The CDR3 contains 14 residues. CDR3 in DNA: TGTGCCAGCAGCTTTTCGGGTTCCTACAATGAGCAGTTCTTC. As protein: CASSFSGSYNEQFF.

CDR3 sequence reads: CASSPPLAYGYTF. The CDR3 DNA is TGTGCCAGCAGCCCTCCTTTGGCCTATGGCTACACCTTC. This sequence joins TRBV7-3 and TRBJ1-2; D gene ambiguous. The CDR3 spans 13 residues. The germline CDR1 and CDR2 sequences are SGHTA and FQGTGA. Between the trimmed V and J ends, which lost 5 bases and 4 bases, there was a span of 11 bases.

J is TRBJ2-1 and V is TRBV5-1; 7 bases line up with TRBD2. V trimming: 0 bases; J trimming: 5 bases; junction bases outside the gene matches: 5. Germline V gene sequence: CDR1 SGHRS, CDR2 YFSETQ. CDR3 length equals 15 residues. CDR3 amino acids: CASSLALGGNNEQFF. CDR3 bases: TGCGCCAGCAGCTTGGCCCTCGGGGGGAACAATGAGCAGTTCTTC.

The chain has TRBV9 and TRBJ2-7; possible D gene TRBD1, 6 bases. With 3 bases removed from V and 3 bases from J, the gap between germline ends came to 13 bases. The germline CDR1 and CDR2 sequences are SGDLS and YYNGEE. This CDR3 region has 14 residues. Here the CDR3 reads CASSGQGIGYEQYF. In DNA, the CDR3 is TGTGCCAGCAGCGGTCAGGGGATAGGCTACGAGCAGTACTTC.

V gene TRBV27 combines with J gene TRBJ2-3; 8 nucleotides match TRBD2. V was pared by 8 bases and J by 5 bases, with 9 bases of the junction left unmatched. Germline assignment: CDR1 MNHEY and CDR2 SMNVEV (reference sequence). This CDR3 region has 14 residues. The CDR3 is CASWEAGEVDTQYF. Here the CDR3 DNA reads TGTGCCAGCTGGGAAGCGGGGGAGGTAGATACGCAGTATTTT.

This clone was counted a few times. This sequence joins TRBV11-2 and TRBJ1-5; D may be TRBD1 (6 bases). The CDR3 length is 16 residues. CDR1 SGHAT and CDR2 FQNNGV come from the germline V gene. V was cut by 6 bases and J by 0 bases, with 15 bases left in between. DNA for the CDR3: TGTGCCAGCAGGACCGCAGGGGCGGGTAGCAATCAGCCCCAGCATTTT. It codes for CASRTAGAGSNQPQHF.

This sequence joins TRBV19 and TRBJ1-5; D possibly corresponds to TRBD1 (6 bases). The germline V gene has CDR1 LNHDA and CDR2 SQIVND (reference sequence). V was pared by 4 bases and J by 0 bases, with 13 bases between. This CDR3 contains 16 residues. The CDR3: CASSRGTTDSNQPQHF. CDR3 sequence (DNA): TGTGCCAGTAGTAGGGGGACAACCGATAGCAATCAGCCCCAGCATTTT. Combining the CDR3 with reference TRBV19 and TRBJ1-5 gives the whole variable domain DGGITQSPKYLFRKEGQNVTLSCEQNLNHDAMYWYRQDPGQGLRLIYYSQIVNDFQKGDIAEGYSVSREKKESFPLTVTSAQKNPTAFYLCASSRGTTDSNQPQHFGDGTRLSIL.

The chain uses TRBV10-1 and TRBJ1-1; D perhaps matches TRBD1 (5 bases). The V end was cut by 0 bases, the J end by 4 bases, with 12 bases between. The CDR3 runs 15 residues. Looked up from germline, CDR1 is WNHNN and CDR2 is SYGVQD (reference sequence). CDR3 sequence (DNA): TGCGCCAGCAGTGAGTCGATATGGGGGGGCACTGAAGCTTTCTTT. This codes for CASSESIWGGTEAFF.

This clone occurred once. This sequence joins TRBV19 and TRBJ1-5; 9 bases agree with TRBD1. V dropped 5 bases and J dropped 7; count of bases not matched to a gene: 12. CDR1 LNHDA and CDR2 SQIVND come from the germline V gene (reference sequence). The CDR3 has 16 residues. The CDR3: CASSAPGQGIYQPQHF. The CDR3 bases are TGTGCCAGTAGTGCGCCGGGACAGGGAATTTACCAGCCCCAGCATTTT.

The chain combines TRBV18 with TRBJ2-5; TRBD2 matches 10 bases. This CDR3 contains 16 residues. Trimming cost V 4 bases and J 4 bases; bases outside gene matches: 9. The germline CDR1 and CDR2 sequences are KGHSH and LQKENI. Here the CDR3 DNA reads TGTGCCAGCTCACGCGATCTAGCGGGAGTCTCAGAGACCCAGTACTTC. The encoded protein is CASSRDLAGVSETQYF.

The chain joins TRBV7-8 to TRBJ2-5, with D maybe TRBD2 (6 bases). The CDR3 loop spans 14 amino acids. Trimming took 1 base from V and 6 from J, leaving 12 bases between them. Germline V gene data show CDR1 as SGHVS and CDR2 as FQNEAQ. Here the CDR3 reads CASSLGGVRQTQYF. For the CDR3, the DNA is TGTGCCAGCAGCTTAGGCGGGGTGAGACAGACCCAGTACTTC.

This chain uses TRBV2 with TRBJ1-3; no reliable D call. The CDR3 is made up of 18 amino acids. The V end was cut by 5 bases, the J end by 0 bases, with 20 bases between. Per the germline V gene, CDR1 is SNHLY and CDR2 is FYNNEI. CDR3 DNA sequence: TGTGCCAGCAGTAACGAACTACTACAGTCTCACTCTGGAAACACCATATATTTT. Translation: CASSNELLQSHSGNTIYF.

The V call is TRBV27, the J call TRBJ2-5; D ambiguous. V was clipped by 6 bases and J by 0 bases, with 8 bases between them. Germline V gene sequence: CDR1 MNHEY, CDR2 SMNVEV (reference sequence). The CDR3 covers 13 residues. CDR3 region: CASREHNQETQYF. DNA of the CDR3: TGTGCCAGCAGGGAGCACAACCAAGAGACCCAGTACTTC.

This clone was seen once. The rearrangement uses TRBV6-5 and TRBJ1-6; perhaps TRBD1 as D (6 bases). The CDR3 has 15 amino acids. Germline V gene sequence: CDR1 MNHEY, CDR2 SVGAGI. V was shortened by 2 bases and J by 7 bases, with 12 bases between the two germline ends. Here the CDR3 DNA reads TGTGCCAGCAGTTACACGGGGAGGGGGAATTCACCCCTCCACTTT. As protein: CASSYTGRGNSPLHF.

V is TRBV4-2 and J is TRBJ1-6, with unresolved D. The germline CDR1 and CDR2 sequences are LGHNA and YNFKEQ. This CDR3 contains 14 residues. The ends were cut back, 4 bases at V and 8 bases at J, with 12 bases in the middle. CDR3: CASSREGSDSPLHF. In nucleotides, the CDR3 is TGTGCCAGCAGCCGTGAGGGTTCCGATTCACCCCTCCACTTT.